The 26 T cell receptor beta chains listed next were all sequenced from one sample in a study of early T cells in non-severe SARS-CoV-2 infection. From the 5' RACE reads, TCRdb called clonotypes with MiXCR, one entry per CDR3 protein. In the table there are about 92,000 distinct CDR3 sequences, approximately 14% of which are singletons. Sequencing was performed on whole blood. The receptors stem from an adult who was a healthcare worker with PCR-confirmed SARS-CoV-2 infection or an uninfected control (not recorded which).

The chain uses TRBV7-3 and TRBJ1-1; tentatively, D is TRBD1 (5 bases). The CDR3 extends over 14 amino acids. Per germline, CDR1 SGHTA and CDR2 FQGTGA. V was clipped by 5 bases and J by 0 bases, with 10 bases between them. The CDR3 is CASSQSTVNTEAFF. The CDR3 DNA reads as TGTGCCAGCAGCCAATCGACAGTGAACACTGAAGCTTTCTTT.

The table lists this clonotype with a few counts. The CDR3 DNA reads as TGTGCCAGCAGTTTCGGGACTAGCGGCACAGATACGCAGTATTTT. This sequence encodes CASSFGTSGTDTQYF. This sequence joins TRBV27 and TRBJ2-3; TRBD2 aligns across 10 bases. Germline trimming cut 3 bases from V and 1 base from J; bases unmatched to any gene: 1. Germline CDR1 and CDR2: MNHEY and SMNVEV (reference sequence). The CDR3 is 15 residues long.

This clonotype was counted between two and nine times. This chain uses TRBV12-3 or TRBV12-4 with TRBJ2-1, with a weak D call TRBD2 (7 bases). Trimming stripped 0 bases from V and 5 bases from J, with 11 bases between. CDR3 size: 15 residues. The CDR3 here is CASSLAGGPNNEQFF. The CDR3 nucleotides read TGTGCCAGCAGTTTAGCGGGGGGGCCGAACAATGAGCAGTTCTTC.

This clonotype has just a few counts. V gene TRBV7-9 combines with J gene TRBJ2-1, with D perhaps being TRBD1 or TRBD2 (6 bases each). This CDR3 spans 12 amino acids. Per germline, CDR1 SEHNR and CDR2 FQNEAQ (reference sequence). The germline V and J ends were trimmed by 5 bases and 9 bases, with 11 bases remaining between them. The CDR3 protein is CASSGGGPEQFF. The DNA for the CDR3 is TGTGCCAGCAGCGGAGGGGGGCCTGAGCAGTTCTTC.

This clonotype appeared many times. The J gene is TRBJ2-3, the V gene TRBV5-1; the D is unclear. The length of the CDR3 is 15 residues. Trimming left V 1 base short and J 0 bases short, with 9 bases between. The germline V gene encodes CDR1 SGHRS and CDR2 YFSETQ. The CDR3 nucleotides are TGCGCCAGCAGCTTGAGTGGAGTTAGCACAGATACGCAGTATTTT. Amino acids: CASSLSGVSTDTQYF.

This clonotype has a count of ten or more. This chain links TRBV18 with TRBJ1-1, with TRBD1 as a possible D gene (5 bases). Germline V lookup: CDR1 KGHSH, CDR2 LQKENI. The CDR3 has 13 amino acids. V shed 3 bases and J shed 8 bases, with 13 bases lying between them. The CDR3 DNA reads as TGTGCCAGCTCACCCTCGCAGGGAGGCGAAGCTTTCTTT. This sequence encodes CASSPSQGGEAFF.

This clonotype was recorded a few times. This chain joins TRBV6-1 and TRBJ2-7; 10 positions agree with TRBD1. CDR1 MNHNS and CDR2 SASEGT come from the germline V gene. This CDR3 has 15 amino acids. Trimming took 3 bases from V and 4 from J; bases not matched to a gene: 6. The CDR3: CASSDPGQGTYEQYF. CDR3 sequence (DNA): TGTGCCAGCAGTGATCCGGGACAGGGGACTTACGAGCAGTACTTC.

This clonotype was counted only a few times. The chain employs TRBV6-6 and TRBJ2-3; 7 nucleotides line up with TRBD1. Trimming at V came to 5 bases and at J to 2 bases, leaving 4 bases not matched to a gene. Germline V CDR1 and CDR2: MNHNY, SVGAGI (reference sequence). This CDR3 region has 14 residues. The CDR3 loop is CASSRGQITDTQYF. DNA of the CDR3: TGTGCCAGCAGTCGGGGACAGATCACAGATACGCAGTATTTT.

V is TRBV4-3 and J is TRBJ1-4, with unresolved D. The CDR3 runs to 14 residues. V gave up 0 bases and J gave up 1 base, with 3 bases separating them. CDR1 is LGHNA and CDR2 is YSLEER in the germline V gene. The CDR3 loop is CASSQDGTNEKLFF. CDR3 nucleotide sequence: TGCGCCAGCAGCCAAGACGGAACTAATGAAAAACTGTTTTTT.

The V and J genes are TRBV28 and TRBJ2-7, with TRBD2 identical over 8 bases. Germline V gene sequence: CDR1 MDHEN, CDR2 SYDVKM. The length of the CDR3 is 15 residues. Germline trimming cut 7 bases from V and 7 bases from J; bases unmatched to any gene: 15. The CDR3 DNA reads TGTGCCAGCACCCGGGCGACTAGCGCACAGGTGGAGCAGTACTTC. Amino acid sequence: CASTRATSAQVEQYF.

This clonotype was observed a handful of times. The J gene is TRBJ2-1, the V gene TRBV24-1, with 7 bases aligning to TRBD1. The V gene end was trimmed by 7 bases and the J gene end by 4 bases; junction bases not matched to a gene: 3. Germline CDR1 and CDR2: KGHDR and SFDVKD. The CDR3 is made up of 13 amino acids. The CDR3 DNA follows: TGTGCCACCAGGGGACAGCATTACAATGAGCAGTTCTTC. Its protein is CATRGQHYNEQFF.

V usage is TRBV28 and J usage is TRBJ1-1; D not resolved. The germline V gene has CDR1 MDHEN and CDR2 SYDVKM. Trimming removed 9 bases from V and 4 bases from J, with 9 bases in between. The CDR3 has 11 residues. The CDR3 protein is CASKPATEAFF. The CDR3 DNA follows: TGTGCCAGTAAACCGGCCACTGAAGCTTTCTTT.

This chain uses TRBV12-3 or TRBV12-4 with TRBJ1-2, with a possible D match to TRBD1 (6 bases). CDR3 length: 16 residues. V gave up 5 bases and J gave up 5 bases, with 21 bases separating them. Here the CDR3 reads CASSPRLDRTAYGYTF. The DNA for the CDR3 is TGTGCCAGCAGTCCCAGGTTGGACAGAACAGCTTATGGCTACACCTTC.

Concerning this clonotype itself: Mismatch with germline at one junction end may stem from a read error. The chain combines TRBV29-1 with TRBJ1-2; no clear D. The CDR3 has 11 residues. Germline-derived CDR1 and CDR2 are SQVTM and ANQGSEA. The CDR3 is CSVEAYGGYAF. CDR3 sequence (DNA): TGCAGCGTTGAAGCGTATGGAGGCTACGCCTTC. The complete variable domain, with remaining parts taken from reference TRBV29-1 and TRBJ1-2, reads SAVISQKPSRDICQRGTSLTIQCQVDSQVTMMFWYRQQPGQSLTLIATANQGSEATYESGFVIDKFPISRPNLTFSTLTVSNMSPEDSSIYLCSVEAYGGYAFGSGTRLTVV.

This clonotype was counted between two and nine times. The chain's CDR3 is CASSYGQGIPYEQYF. The DNA for the CDR3 is TGTGCCAGCAGTTACGGACAGGGGATTCCCTACGAGCAGTACTTC. The gene calls are TRBV6-2 or TRBV6-3 and TRBJ2-7, with 9 bases matching TRBD1. CDR1 and CDR2 from the germline V gene are MNHEY and SVGEGT. The V and J ends lost 2 bases and 2 bases, in that order; junction bases with no gene match: 4. This CDR3 is 15 amino acids long.

The chain couples TRBV28 to TRBJ1-5; weak D call: TRBD1 (5 bases). Germline CDR1 MDHEN, CDR2 SYDVKM. This CDR3 has 15 residues. Trimming stripped 2 bases from V and 1 base from J, with 9 bases between. CDR3: CASSLVQASNQPQHF. The CDR3 DNA is TGTGCCAGCAGTTTAGTACAGGCGAGCAATCAGCCCCAGCATTTT. Variable domain in full (rest from reference TRBV28 and TRBJ1-5): DVKVTQSSRYLVKRTGEKVFLECVQDMDHENMFWYRQDPGLGLRLIYFSYDVKMKEKGDIPEGYSVSREKKERFSLILESASTNQTSMYLCASSLVQASNQPQHFGDGTRLSIL.

CDR3 residues: CASSLSNNLYNEQFF. In DNA form, the CDR3 reads TGTGCCAGCAGCTTAAGTAACAACCTCTACAATGAGCAGTTCTTC. V gene TRBV7-8 combines with J gene TRBJ2-1, with D hard to call. The germline V gene has CDR1 SGHVS and CDR2 FQNEAQ. The ends were cut back, 2 bases at V and 3 bases at J, with 11 bases in the middle. CDR3 length: 15 residues.

At least ten counts were recorded for this clonotype. The V gene is TRBV7-9, the J gene TRBJ1-4; D gene unclear. Germline V gene data show CDR1 as SEHNR and CDR2 as FQNEAQ (reference sequence). The CDR3 runs 12 residues. The V end was cut by 6 bases, the J end by 5 bases, with 7 bases between. In nucleotides, the CDR3 is TGTGCCAGCAGGGGGATAAATGAAAAACTGTTTTTT. This codes for CASRGINEKLFF.

This sequence joins TRBV7-9 and TRBJ1-1; 8 bases line up with TRBD1. With V trimmed by 3 bases and J by 4 bases, 4 bases remained unmatched. Germline assignment: CDR1 SEHNR and CDR2 FQNEAQ (reference sequence). This CDR3 spans 14 amino acids. CDR3 sequence: CASSLMDRATEAFF. The CDR3 DNA follows: TGTGCCAGCAGCTTGATGGACAGGGCCACTGAAGCTTTCTTT.

This clonotype was seen only a few times. The rearrangement links TRBV10-3 to TRBJ2-3; TRBD2 might be the D (6 bases). Germline CDR1 is ENHRY and CDR2 is SYGVKD. The CDR3 consists of 20 residues. The germline V and J ends were trimmed by 2 bases and 2 bases, with 26 bases remaining between them. CDR3 region: CAISEPVGRPASAFTDTQYF. In DNA form, the CDR3 reads TGTGCCATCAGTGAGCCCGTCGGACGGCCGGCTAGCGCATTCACAGATACGCAGTATTTT.

This clonotype was seen repeatedly, ten times or more. The J gene is TRBJ1-2, the V gene TRBV20-1; 7 bases agree with TRBD1. The CDR3 is made up of 13 amino acids. V was clipped by 6 bases and J by 6 bases; unmatched bases: 10. Germline assignment: CDR1 DFQATT and CDR2 SNEGSKA (reference sequence). CDR3 bases: TGCAGTGCCAAGTCCCGACAGGGACATGGCTACACCTTC. Translation gives CSAKSRQGHGYTF.

In its sample, this clonotype was seen a few times. The CDR3 loop is CASSPHRGYEQYF. In DNA form, the CDR3 reads TGTGCCAGCAGCCCTCACAGGGGCTACGAGCAGTACTTC. The genes are TRBV9 and TRBJ2-7, with 7 bases fitting TRBD1. The CDR3 sequence is 13 residues long. V was pared by 4 bases and J by 3 bases, with 4 bases of the junction left unmatched. Germline CDR1 reads SGDLS; CDR2 reads YYNGEE.

This clonotype has a handful of counts. In DNA, the CDR3 is TGTGCCAGCAGCTTAGGAGGCGGGGGCCCCCTAGCAACAGATACGCAGTATTTT. Its protein product is CASSLGGGGPLATDTQYF. This chain links TRBV7-8 with TRBJ2-3; tentative D call: TRBD2 (7 bases). Trimming took 1 base from V and 3 from J, leaving 20 bases between them. This CDR3 contains 18 residues. Germline lookup yields CDR1 SGHVS and CDR2 FQNEAQ.

V and J are TRBV3-1 and TRBJ2-3, with no clear D. The germline gives CDR1 LGHDT, CDR2 YNNKEL (reference sequence). The CDR3 spans 14 residues. V gave up 1 base and J gave up 2 bases, with 7 bases separating them. In DNA, the CDR3 is TGTGCCAGCAGCCAAGGACGGTACACAGATACGCAGTATTTT. Protein sequence: CASSQGRYTDTQYF.

This clonotype was seen more than once but under ten times. The rearrangement links TRBV7-9 to TRBJ2-3; D tentatively fits TRBD1 or TRBD2 (6 bases each). Germline CDR1 and CDR2: SEHNR and FQNEAQ (reference sequence). Trimming stripped 5 bases from V and 4 bases from J, with 16 bases between. CDR3 length: 15 amino acids. CDR3 DNA: TGTGCCAGCAGCCTCATCGTGGGGGGCGCAGATACGCAGTATTTT. This gives the protein CASSLIVGGADTQYF.

The rearrangement uses TRBV12-3 or TRBV12-4 and TRBJ2-1; TRBD1 aligns across 10 bases. The ends lost 5 bases at V and 4 bases at J; junction bases unmatched: 5. The CDR3 spans 15 residues. The CDR3 spells CASSPRGQGYNEQFF. As DNA, the CDR3 is TGTGCCAGCAGTCCCAGGGGACAGGGGTACAATGAGCAGTTCTTC.